The T cell receptor (beta chain) described here comes from a study of cytomegalovirus exposure and HLA in healthy donors. Study-wide background: Roughly 180 million T cells yielded 100 million to 130 million unique TCR beta sequences, as an earlier analysis found.

PCR primers comprised 60 Vbeta and 13 Jbeta primers. The data were produced by immunoSEQ multiplex PCR, yet TCRdb's version contains in-frame clones alone and is incomplete. The sample holds approximately 170,000 clones, over 75% seen once. This clone was counted a few times. Germline V gene lookup returns CDR1 SNHLY and CDR2 FYNNEI. There are 13 residues in the CDR3. V was clipped by 4 bases and J by 0 bases, with 7 bases between them. The sequence was obtained from a female donor in good health and CMV-seronegative. The V call is TRBV2, the J call TRBJ2-7; no clear D gene. Sequenced input: PBMCs. The CDR3 nucleotides are TGTGCCAGCAGTGGCAGGATCTCCTACGAGCAGTACTTC. Translating gives CASSGRISYEQYF.